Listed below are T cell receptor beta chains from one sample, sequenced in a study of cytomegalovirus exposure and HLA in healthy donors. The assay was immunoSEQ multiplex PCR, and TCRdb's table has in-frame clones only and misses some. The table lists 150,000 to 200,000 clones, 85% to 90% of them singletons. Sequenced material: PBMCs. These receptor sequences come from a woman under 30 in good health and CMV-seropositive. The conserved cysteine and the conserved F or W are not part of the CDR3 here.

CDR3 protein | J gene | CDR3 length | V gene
ASSPSSGLTYEQY | TRBJ2-7 | 13 | TRBV5-1
ASSLPRVGGSFSYEQY | TRBJ2-7 | 16 | TRBV5-1
ASGTGSPEQY | TRBJ2-7 | 10 | TRBV11-2
ASSQVRGTGELF | TRBJ2-2 | 12 | TRBV14
ASSETSDLYEQY | TRBJ2-7 | 12 | TRBV10-2
ASRSPGQGGDTGELF | TRBJ2-2 | 15 | TRBV28
ASSLGAGSSYNEQF | TRBJ2-1 | 14 | TRBV5-1
SVGVQGRVYEQY | TRBJ2-7 | 12 | TRBV29-1
SASGGEQY | TRBJ2-7 | 8 | TRBV20-1
ASSMGGAGRNYGYT | TRBJ1-2 | 14 | TRBV19